This T cell receptor beta chain derives from a study of CD8 T cells in ankylosing spondylitis. Whole-study results and caveats: From matched ankylosing spondylitis synovial fluid, disease-linked clones were reportedly recovered at significantly enriched levels. Reactive arthritis synovial fluid and blood were previously reported to contain some motif variants. Disease-linked clones bore a CD8+ phenotype, appearing relatively rarely in peripheral blood.

TCRdb re-called the 5' RACE reads through MiXCR, storing one row per CDR3 protein. The table has some 130,000 distinct CDR3 sequences, about a tenth seen once; the top ten hold roughly 3.3%. Remarks on this clonotype: Its target is not known.

Germline CDR1 and CDR2: MNHNS and SASEGT. CDR3 length: 16 amino acids. V was clipped by 2 bases and J by 2 bases, with 15 bases between them. The sample was blood, either unsorted or a sorted T cell fraction (not recorded which). This sequence joins TRBV6-1 and TRBJ1-2, with no clear D. The sequence came from a male donor with ankylosing spondylitis or in good health (not recorded which). Here the CDR3 reads CASSERGPGINYGYTF. CDR3 DNA sequence: TGTGCCAGCAGTGAAAGAGGCCCGGGGATAAACTATGGCTACACCTTC.